This T cell receptor (beta chain) is from a study of CXCR3-negative and CXCR3-positive naive CD8 T cells. A word on this clonotype: Its target is unknown.

General study points: The authors found comparable surface CD5 between naive subsets and inferred TCR strength from TRB CDR3 properties.

With UMI labels, 5' RACE was used to prepare the TRB cDNA libraries. TCRdb reworked the 5' RACE reads into one entry per CDR3 protein, no DNA. This specimen shows around 52,000 distinct CDR3 sequences; the ten leading clones hold 20% to 25%. This TCR derives from a human donor in good health. Some clones in this sample may be carry-over from other donors' samples. Sequenced material: memory CD8+ T cells from blood.

The CDR3 sequence: CSVEYGDGYTF. The V and J genes are TRBV29-1 and TRBJ1-2. The CDR3 runs to 11 residues. CDR1 and CDR2 (germline): SQVTM, ANQGSEA.